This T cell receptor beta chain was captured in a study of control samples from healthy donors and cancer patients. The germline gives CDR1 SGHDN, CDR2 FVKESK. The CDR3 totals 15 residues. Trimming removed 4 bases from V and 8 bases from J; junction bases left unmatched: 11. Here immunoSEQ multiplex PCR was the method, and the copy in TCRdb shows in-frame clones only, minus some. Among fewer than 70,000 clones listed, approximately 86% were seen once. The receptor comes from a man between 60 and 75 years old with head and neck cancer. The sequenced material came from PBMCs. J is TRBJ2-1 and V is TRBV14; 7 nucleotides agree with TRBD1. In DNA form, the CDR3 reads TGTGCCAGCAGCCGACTGACAGGGAATTACGATGAGCAGTTCTTC. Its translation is CASSRLTGNYDEQFF.